The clone carrying this T cell receptor (beta chain) is categorized as medium-sized. What it binds is unknown. A multiplex PCR containing 32 V primers and 13 J primers was used to amplify TCR beta CDR3. MiXCR, run by TCRdb on the multiplex PCR reads, gives a single entry per CDR3 protein. Seen here are just over 15,000 distinct CDR3 sequences, roughly 29% observed once, and the top ten hold about 4%. Template input, which was bulk tumor genomic DNA, totaled 600 to 650 ng per sample. Several spatially distant biopsies were obtained per primary tumor intraoperatively. Patients underwent curative surgery for non-small cell lung cancer (untreated and newly diagnosed). Donation came from patients with newly diagnosed non-small cell lung cancer who were having surgery with curative intent. The germline gives CDR1 MNHEY, CDR2 SMNVEV (reference sequence). The V end was cut by 3 bases, the J end by 7 bases, with 7 bases between. The CDR3 consists of 12 residues.

The sample is drawn from a study of immune heterogeneity within non-small cell lung tumors. Whole-study findings and limits: There were identical dominant CDR3 beta clonotypes recurring across tumor sites within a patient, together with site-unique high-frequency clones. Largely, high-frequency T-cell receptor beta clonotypes differed from one individual patient to another.

The sequence was obtained from a man in his forties or fifties with non-small cell lung cancer. Sequencing was done on a sample of lung tumor tissue. The chain carries TRBV27 and TRBJ1-5, with a possible D match to TRBD1 (6 bases). The CDR3 sequence: CASSFRGQPQHF. CDR3 bases: TGTGCCAGCAGTTTCAGGGGACAGCCCCAGCATTTT.